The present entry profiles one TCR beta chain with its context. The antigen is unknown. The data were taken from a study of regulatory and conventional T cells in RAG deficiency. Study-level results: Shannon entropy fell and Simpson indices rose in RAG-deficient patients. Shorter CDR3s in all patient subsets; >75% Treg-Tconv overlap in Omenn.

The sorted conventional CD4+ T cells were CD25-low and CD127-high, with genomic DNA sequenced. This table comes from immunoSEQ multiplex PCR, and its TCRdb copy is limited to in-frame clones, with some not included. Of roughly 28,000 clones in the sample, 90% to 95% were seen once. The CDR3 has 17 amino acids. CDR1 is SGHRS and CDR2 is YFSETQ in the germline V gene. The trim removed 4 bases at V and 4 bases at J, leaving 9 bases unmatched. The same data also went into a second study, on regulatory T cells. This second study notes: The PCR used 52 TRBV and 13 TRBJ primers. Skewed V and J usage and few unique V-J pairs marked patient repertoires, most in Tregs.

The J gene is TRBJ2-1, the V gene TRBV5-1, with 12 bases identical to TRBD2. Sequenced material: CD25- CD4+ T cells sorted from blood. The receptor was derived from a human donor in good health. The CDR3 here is CASSALAGGSGYNEQFF. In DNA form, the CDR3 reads TGCGCCAGCAGCGCACTAGCGGGGGGTAGCGGGTACAATGAGCAGTTCTTC.